The clone carrying this T cell receptor (beta chain) was detected ten times or more. Antigen unknown. The data were taken from a study of CD8+CD57+ T cells in acquired aplastic anemia. Looking at the study overall: The DNA of sorted CD4+ and CD8+ cells averaged 3.2 ug.

The CDR3 covers 14 residues. CDR1 is SNHLY and CDR2 is FYNNEI in the germline V gene. V was cut by 3 bases and J by 0 bases, with 6 bases left in between. Whole-study findings and limits: Patients and controls turned out to have 25 to 35 CD8+ CDR3 sequences in common.

The use of genomic DNA as template underpinned the TCR beta VDJ and CDR3 profiling. TCRdb reprocessed the reads with MiXCR, giving one entry per CDR3 protein. The sample records about 58,000 distinct CDR3 sequences, around 57% being singletons. Patients selected for sequencing had displayed CD8+CD57+ cell expansion by flow cytometry. Diagnosis of severe acquired aplastic anemia applied to all patients. Patient blood was sampled before any therapy had been received. Material: sorted CD4+, CD8+, or CD8+CD57+ T cells (not recorded which) from PBMCs. The V gene is TRBV2, the J gene TRBJ1-5; D is ambiguous. The sequence was collected from a human donor with aplastic anemia. CDR3 coding DNA: TGTGCCAGCAGTGAGTCGTATAGCAATCAGCCCCAGCATTTT. It codes for CASSESYSNQPQHF.